Following are 30 T cell receptor beta chains from one sample sequenced in a study of human T cells and chemical hapten exposure. Time point in this sample: patch test 2, 6 weeks after DPC sensitization. Treatment indicated: therapeutic diphenylcyclopropenone sensitization with weekly scalp DPC. TCRdb recomputed calls from the RACE reads with MiXCR, one row per CDR3 protein. This table has 70,000 to 95,000 distinct CDR3 sequences, 5% to 8.5% appearing once. Sequenced here: whole blood, sampled in connection with sensitization to the hapten diphenylcyclopropenone (DPC). The source is a woman aged 25 to 39 with alopecia areata. Some clones in this sample may be carry-over from other donors' samples.

V gene TRBV3-1 combines with J gene TRBJ2-2; D unclear. The V gene's germline CDR1 is LGHDT and CDR2 YNNKEL (reference sequence). The V end lost 6 bases, the J end lost 4 bases, and 18 bases lay between the germline ends. The CDR3 totals 16 residues. The CDR3 region has the DNA TGTGCCAGCAGTTCCTCTGATGCTTTGCCCACCGGGGAGCTGTTTTTT. Translated, it gives CASSSSDALPTGELFF.

The genes are TRBV29-1 and TRBJ2-7, with D unresolved. V was shortened by 5 bases and J by 0 bases, with 8 bases between the two germline ends. The CDR3 is 12 residues long. Germline CDR1 is SQVTM and CDR2 is ANQGSEA. CDR3 coding DNA: TGCAGCGTTCGTAGGGCCTCCTACGAGCAGTACTTC. Protein sequence: CSVRRASYEQYF.

This clonotype appeared many times. This chain connects TRBV20-1 to TRBJ1-1, with a weak D call TRBD1 (6 bases). The V end was cut by 4 bases, the J end by 2 bases, with 14 bases between. The CDR3 contains 14 residues. In germline, CDR1 is DFQATT, CDR2 SNEGSKA (reference sequence). This CDR3 reads CSAMGGAGNTEAFF. In DNA form, the CDR3 reads TGCAGTGCTATGGGGGGGGCAGGTAACACTGAAGCTTTCTTT.

The J gene is TRBJ1-3, the V gene TRBV12-3 or TRBV12-4; D gene uncertain. There are 12 residues in the CDR3. V gave up 7 bases and J gave up 2 bases, with 6 bases separating them. CDR3: CASIGAGNTIYF. CDR3 nucleotides: TGTGCCAGCATCGGGGCTGGAAACACCATATATTTT.

This clonotype showed up many times. The chain carries TRBV6-5 and TRBJ1-6, with TRBD1 as a possible D gene (5 bases). V dropped 0 bases and J dropped 7 bases, with 13 bases sitting between them. The germline V gene has CDR1 MNHEY and CDR2 SVGAGI. The length of the CDR3 is 16 residues. CDR3 region: CASSYSRGWVNSPLHF. The CDR3 DNA is TGTGCCAGCAGTTACTCGAGGGGTTGGGTAAATTCACCCCTCCACTTT.

The chain links TRBV27 to TRBJ1-2; D gene uncertain. Trimming removed 2 bases at V and 4 bases at J, with 11 bases between. Germline V gene lookup returns CDR1 MNHEY and CDR2 SMNVEV (reference sequence). This CDR3 comprises 14 residues. The CDR3: CASSLSSHGYGYTF. The DNA for the CDR3 is TGTGCCAGCAGTTTAAGCTCCCATGGCTATGGCTACACCTTC.

This clonotype was seen at least ten times. V gene TRBV29-1 combines with J gene TRBJ1-2; possible D gene TRBD1, 5 bases. V was cut by 1 base and J by 6 bases, with 12 bases left in between. CDR3 size: 13 residues. Looked up from germline, CDR1 is SQVTM and CDR2 is ANQGSEA. Here the CDR3 reads CSVEARWGDGYTF. For the CDR3, the DNA is TGCAGCGTTGAAGCCCGTTGGGGGGATGGCTACACCTTC. Together with reference TRBV29-1 and TRBJ1-2, the CDR3 gives the full variable domain: SAVISQKPSRDICQRGTSLTIQCQVDSQVTMMFWYRQQPGQSLTLIATANQGSEATYESGFVIDKFPISRPNLTFSTLTVSNMSPEDSSIYLCSVEARWGDGYTFGSGTRLTVV.

This clonotype was observed a few times. The chain joins TRBV12-3 or TRBV12-4 to TRBJ2-2; D remains ambiguous. V was cut by 4 bases and J by 5 bases, with 11 bases left in between. This CDR3 comprises 14 residues. The chain's CDR3 is CASSSPPVTGELFF. The CDR3 nucleotides are TGTGCCAGCAGTTCCCCCCCAGTTACCGGGGAGCTGTTTTTT.

The chain has TRBV10-3 and TRBJ2-1; TRBD2 matches 15 bases. Trimming took 5 bases from V and 3 from J; bases not matched to a gene: 2. CDR3 size: 16 residues. The germline V gene encodes CDR1 ENHRY and CDR2 SYGVKD. CDR3 coding DNA: TGTGCCATCAGTTGGACTAGCGGGGGGGACTACAATGAGCAGTTCTTC. Amino acids: CAISWTSGGDYNEQFF.

This clonotype occurred many times. The chain uses TRBV6-5 and TRBJ1-4; D is possibly TRBD1 (5 bases). The CDR3 length is 17 residues. Trimming removed 2 bases from V and 0 bases from J, with 13 bases in between. The germline V gene encodes CDR1 MNHEY and CDR2 SVGAGI. The CDR3 sequence is CASSYRSGVATNEKLFF. In nucleotides, the CDR3 is TGTGCCAGCAGTTACCGGTCGGGGGTTGCAACTAATGAAAAACTGTTTTTT.

V is TRBV10-3 and J is TRBJ1-6; D gene ambiguous. Trimming took 1 base from V and 10 from J, leaving 8 bases between them. CDR3 length equals 13 residues. Germline loops: CDR1 ENHRY, CDR2 SYGVKD. For the CDR3, the DNA is TGTGCCATCAGTGAGTTGTTAGAATCACCCCTCCACTTT. It encodes CAISELLESPLHF.

Of note for this clonotype: Given a much more abundant clone one base away, this may be a read error. J is TRBJ1-1 and V is TRBV14; D call uncertain. This CDR3 spans 15 amino acids. The V end lost 0 bases, the J end lost 6 bases, and 14 bases lay between the germline ends. Germline CDR1 is SGHDN and CDR2 is FVKESK. For the CDR3, the DNA is TGTGCCAGCAGCCAAGAATGGGAAGGGTGTCCTGAAGCTTTCTTT. It encodes CASSQEWEGCPEAFF.

For the CDR3, the DNA is TGTGCCAGCAGCCAAGATGCGGGGTTGAGCTATGGCTACACCTTC. Protein: CASSQDAGLSYGYTF. J is TRBJ1-2 and V is TRBV3-1; D not resolved. This CDR3 is 15 amino acids long. Between the trimmed V and J ends, which lost 0 bases and 4 bases, there was a span of 12 bases. Germline V CDR1 and CDR2: LGHDT, YNNKEL (reference sequence).

This clonotype was seen many times. The chain combines TRBV27 with TRBJ2-1; TRBD2 agrees at 7 bases. The CDR3 runs 11 residues. Germline values: CDR1 MNHEY, CDR2 SMNVEV (reference sequence). V shed 7 bases, J shed 8 bases, and the junction held 2 bases outside the gene matches. CDR3 sequence reads: CASMGGDEQFF. The DNA for the CDR3 is TGTGCCAGCATGGGGGGGGATGAGCAGTTCTTC.

This clonotype has ten or more counts. The chain couples TRBV5-4 to TRBJ1-2; a possible D gene is TRBD1 (6 bases). CDR1 SGHNT and CDR2 YYREEE come from the germline V gene (reference sequence). V lost 1 base and J lost 5, with 9 bases in between. This CDR3 is 13 amino acids long. The CDR3 nucleotides read TGTGCCAGCAGCTTGTCAGGGGAATATGGCTACACCTTC. It encodes CASSLSGEYGYTF.

The V gene is TRBV6-2 or TRBV6-3, the J gene TRBJ1-1; D is possibly TRBD1 (5 bases). The ends were cut back, 5 bases at V and 1 base at J, with 11 bases in the middle. Germline CDR1 MNHEY, CDR2 SVGEGT. The CDR3 is 14 amino acids. The chain's CDR3 is CASSQGWGNTEAFF. CDR3 in DNA: TGTGCCAGCAGTCAGGGATGGGGGAACACTGAAGCTTTCTTT.

In its sample, this clonotype was seen many times. The chain carries TRBV9 and TRBJ2-2; D is unclear. This CDR3 spans 16 amino acids. Trimming stripped 1 base from V and 1 base from J, with 11 bases between. The germline V gene has CDR1 SGDLS and CDR2 YYNGEE. The CDR3 nucleotides read TGTGCCAGCAGCGTACAGACCAGCCGGAACACCGGGGAGCTGTTTTTT. Translating gives CASSVQTSRNTGELFF.

At least ten counts were recorded for this clonotype. V usage is TRBV5-1 and J usage is TRBJ2-3; weak D call: TRBD1 (6 bases). V lost 0 bases, J lost 0 bases, and 14 bases lay in between. The length of the CDR3 is 17 residues. Germline V lookup: CDR1 SGHRS, CDR2 YFSETQ. The CDR3 coding sequence is TGCGCCAGCAGCTTGGCCAGGGGCGGCCCAAGCACAGATACGCAGTATTTT. Protein: CASSLARGGPSTDTQYF.

This clonotype was seen at least ten times. The chain carries TRBV5-4 and TRBJ2-7; D remains ambiguous. V was trimmed by 4 bases and J by 4 bases, leaving 9 bases between them. CDR1 is SGHNT, CDR2 YYREEE, per germline (reference sequence). The CDR3 runs to 12 residues. DNA for the CDR3: TGTGCCAGCAGCCTAACTCAGTACGAGCAGTACTTC. Encoded protein: CASSLTQYEQYF.

Only a few counts were recorded for this clonotype. Germline and junction disagree at one end, which may indicate a read error. The CDR3 bases are TGTGCCAGTCGTATCGACAGGGTTGGCCTCGTAAACTATGGCTACACCTTC. Translating it yields CASRIDRVGLVNYGYTF. This chain links TRBV19 with TRBJ1-2, with 7 bases fitting TRBD1. Looked up from germline, CDR1 is LNHDA and CDR2 is SQIVND (reference sequence). The CDR3 spans 17 residues.

The table lists this clonotype with a few counts. The chain uses TRBV6-6 and TRBJ2-5, with 12 bases identical to TRBD2. This CDR3 contains 17 residues. Germline CDR1 and CDR2: MNHNY and SVGAGI (reference sequence). The junction had 14 bases not matched to a gene; V was cut back by 7 bases and J by 5 bases. The CDR3 sequence: CASTRLAGARRVETQYF. CDR3 DNA sequence: TGTGCCAGCACCCGACTAGCGGGGGCTCGTCGAGTTGAGACCCAGTACTTC.

In this sample, this clonotype turned up many times. The chain combines TRBV5-4 with TRBJ1-2; 10 bases fit TRBD1. CDR3 length equals 16 residues. Trimming removed 4 bases from V and 3 bases from J; junction bases left unmatched: 9. CDR1 and CDR2 (germline): SGHNT, YYREEE (reference sequence). DNA of the CDR3: TGTGCCAGCAGCCCCCCCCGACAGGGGGCCCACTATGGCTACACCTTC. It codes for CASSPPRQGAHYGYTF.

The chain recombines TRBV30 with TRBJ1-2; 7 nucleotides match TRBD1. The V gene's germline CDR1 is GTSNPN and CDR2 SVGIG (reference sequence). The V segment lost 3 bases and the J segment 4 bases; nucleotides outside the gene matches: 5. This CDR3 comprises 13 residues. The CDR3 protein is CAWSAGTVYGYTF. DNA for the CDR3: TGTGCCTGGAGCGCCGGGACAGTCTATGGCTACACCTTC.

This clonotype has at least ten counts. The chain links TRBV19 to TRBJ1-2; the match to TRBD1 covers 9 bases. The germline gives CDR1 LNHDA, CDR2 SQIVND (reference sequence). Trimming removed 4 bases from V and 4 bases from J; junction bases left unmatched: 10. The CDR3 has 16 amino acids. The CDR3 region has the DNA TGTGCCAGTAGTAGAGGGACAGGGTTTCTCGGCTATGGCTACACCTTC. This sequence encodes CASSRGTGFLGYGYTF.

This clonotype was recorded at least ten times. The J gene is TRBJ2-5, the V gene TRBV6-5; D call uncertain. CDR1 and CDR2 (germline): MNHEY, SVGAGI. The CDR3 has 13 amino acids. The V gene lost 4 bases and the J gene lost 2 bases, with 8 bases spanning the gap. This CDR3 is CASSFKPQETQYF. The CDR3 DNA follows: TGTGCCAGCAGTTTTAAACCTCAAGAGACCCAGTACTTC.

In its sample, this clonotype was seen many times. This chain uses TRBV20-1 with TRBJ1-6; D gene unclear. Trimming cost V 3 bases and J 0 bases, with 12 bases left between them. CDR3 length: 16 amino acids. Germline V CDR1 and CDR2: DFQATT, SNEGSKA (reference sequence). The chain's CDR3 is CSASTGGRSYNSPLHF. In DNA, the CDR3 is TGCAGTGCTAGCACTGGAGGACGCTCCTATAATTCACCCCTCCACTTT.

There are many counts of this clonotype. The V call is TRBV20-1, the J call TRBJ1-1, with D tentatively TRBD1 (6 bases). V lost 2 bases and J 7 bases, leaving 17 bases between the germline ends. Looked up from germline, CDR1 is DFQATT and CDR2 is SNEGSKA (reference sequence). The CDR3 sequence is 14 residues long. This CDR3 is CSARRGGQKDEAFF. CDR3 in DNA: TGCAGTGCTAGACGGGGGGGGCAGAAGGATGAAGCTTTCTTT.

This clonotype was seen ten or more times. This chain joins TRBV3-1 and TRBJ1-5; D not resolved. The V and J ends lost 4 bases and 0 bases respectively, with 19 bases between them. Germline V gene lookup returns CDR1 LGHDT and CDR2 YNNKEL (reference sequence). The CDR3 consists of 18 residues. As DNA, the CDR3 is TGTGCCAGCAGCCTCTGGAAAAGAAGAATTCTTAGCAATCAGCCCCAGCATTTT. It specifies CASSLWKRRILSNQPQHF.

This clonotype was counted ten times or more. The chain has TRBV6-5 and TRBJ1-2; D unclear. Germline CDR1 is MNHEY and CDR2 is SVGAGI. V gave up 10 bases and J gave up 1 base, with 16 bases separating them. This CDR3 contains 14 residues. The CDR3: CAIGSLGSNYGYTF. CDR3 nucleotides: TGTGCCATCGGTAGCCTTGGTAGTAACTATGGCTACACCTTC.

This clonotype was seen ten or more times. The chain has TRBV10-3 and TRBJ2-1, with 8 bases that match TRBD1. Losses at the gene ends were 2 bases for V and 8 bases for J; bases not matched to a gene: 5. The CDR3 runs 14 residues. CDR1 and CDR2 from the germline V gene are ENHRY and SYGVKD. CDR3 bases: TGTGCCATCAGTGAGGGACAGGGTCTGCATGAGCAGTTCTTC. It translates to CAISEGQGLHEQFF.